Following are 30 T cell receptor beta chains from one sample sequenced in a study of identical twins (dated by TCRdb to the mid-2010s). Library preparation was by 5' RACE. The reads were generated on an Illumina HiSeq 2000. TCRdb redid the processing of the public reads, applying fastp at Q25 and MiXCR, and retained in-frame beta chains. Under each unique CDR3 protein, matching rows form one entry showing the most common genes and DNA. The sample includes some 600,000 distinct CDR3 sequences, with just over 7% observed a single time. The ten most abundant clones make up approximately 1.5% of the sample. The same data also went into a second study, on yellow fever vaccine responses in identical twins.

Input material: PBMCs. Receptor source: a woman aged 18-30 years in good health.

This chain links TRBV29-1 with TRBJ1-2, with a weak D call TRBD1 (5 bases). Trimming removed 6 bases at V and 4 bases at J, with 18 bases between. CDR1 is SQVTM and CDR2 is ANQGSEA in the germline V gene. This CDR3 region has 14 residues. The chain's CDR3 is CSVGGLAAGYGYTF. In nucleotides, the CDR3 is TGCAGCGTGGGGGGGTTGGCAGCGGGCTATGGCTACACCTTC.

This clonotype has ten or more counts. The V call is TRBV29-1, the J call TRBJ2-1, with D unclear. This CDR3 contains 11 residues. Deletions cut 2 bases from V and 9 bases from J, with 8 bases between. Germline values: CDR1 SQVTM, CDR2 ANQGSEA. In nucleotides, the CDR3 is TGCAGCGTTGAAAGACACCGTGAGCAGTTCTTC. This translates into CSVERHREQFF.

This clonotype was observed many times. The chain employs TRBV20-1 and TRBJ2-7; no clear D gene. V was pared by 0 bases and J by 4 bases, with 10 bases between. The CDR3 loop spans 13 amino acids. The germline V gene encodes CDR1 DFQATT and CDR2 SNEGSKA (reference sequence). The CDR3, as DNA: TGCAGTGCTAGAGATTTGAGATTATACGAGCAGTACTTC. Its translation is CSARDLRLYEQYF.

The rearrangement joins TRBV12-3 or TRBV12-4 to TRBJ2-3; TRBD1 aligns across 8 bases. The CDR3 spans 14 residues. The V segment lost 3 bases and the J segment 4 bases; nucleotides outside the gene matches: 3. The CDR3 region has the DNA TGTGCCAGCAGTTTGACAGGGGCCCCAGATACGCAGTATTTT. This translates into CASSLTGAPDTQYF.

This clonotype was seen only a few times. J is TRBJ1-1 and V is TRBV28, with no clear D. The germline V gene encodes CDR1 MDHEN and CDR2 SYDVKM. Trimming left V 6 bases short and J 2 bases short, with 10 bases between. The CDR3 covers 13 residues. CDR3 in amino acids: CASSIHSNTEAFF. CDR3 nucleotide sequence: TGTGCCAGCAGCATTCATAGCAACACTGAAGCTTTCTTT.

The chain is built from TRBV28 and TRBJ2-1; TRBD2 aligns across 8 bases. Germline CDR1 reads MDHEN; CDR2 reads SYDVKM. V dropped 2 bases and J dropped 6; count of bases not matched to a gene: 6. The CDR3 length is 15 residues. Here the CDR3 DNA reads TGTGCCAGCAGTTTAGGAATAGCGGGACTCAATGAGCAGTTCTTC. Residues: CASSLGIAGLNEQFF.

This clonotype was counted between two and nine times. The CDR3 nucleotides read TGCGCCAGCAGCTTGGAACCAGGACTAGCGAGCACAGATACGCAGTATTTT. Translated, it gives CASSLEPGLASTDTQYF. The chain recombines TRBV5-1 with TRBJ2-3; the match to TRBD2 covers 9 bases. V shed 0 bases, J shed 0 bases, and the junction held 5 bases outside the gene matches. The CDR3 length is 17 residues. The V gene's germline CDR1 is SGHRS and CDR2 YFSETQ. The entire variable domain, with the rest obtained from reference TRBV5-1 and TRBJ2-3, is as follows: KAGVTQTPRYLIKTRGQQVTLSCSPISGHRSVSWYQQTPGQGLQFLFEYFSETQRNKGNFPGRFSGRQFSNSRSEMNVSTLELGDSALYLCASSLEPGLASTDTQYFGPGTRLTVL.

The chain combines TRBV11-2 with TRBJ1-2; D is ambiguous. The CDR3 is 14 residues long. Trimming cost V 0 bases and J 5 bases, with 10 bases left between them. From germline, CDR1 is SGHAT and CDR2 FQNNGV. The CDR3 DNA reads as TGTGCCAGCAGCTTAGATCAGGTGGAATATGGCTACACCTTC. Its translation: CASSLDQVEYGYTF.

In nucleotides, the CDR3 is TGTGCCAGCAGTCCTCCCGGGACTCTCAGTGAGCAGTTCTTC. Translating gives CASSPPGTLSEQFF. The gene calls are TRBV12-3 or TRBV12-4 and TRBJ2-1, with D perhaps matching TRBD2 (6 bases). Deletions cut 5 bases from V and 9 bases from J, with 17 bases between. The CDR3 runs to 14 residues.

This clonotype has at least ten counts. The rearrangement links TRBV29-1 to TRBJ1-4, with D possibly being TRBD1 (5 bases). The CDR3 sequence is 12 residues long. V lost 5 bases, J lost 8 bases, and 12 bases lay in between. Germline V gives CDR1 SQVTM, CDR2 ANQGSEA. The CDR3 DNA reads TGCAGCGTTACCTGGGGGAGAGAAAAACTGTTTTTT. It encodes CSVTWGREKLFF.

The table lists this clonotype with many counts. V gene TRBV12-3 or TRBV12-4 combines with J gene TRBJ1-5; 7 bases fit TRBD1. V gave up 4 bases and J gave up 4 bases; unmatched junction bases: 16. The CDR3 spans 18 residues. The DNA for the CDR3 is TGTGCCAGCAGTTCGCAAGGGTTAGGACAGGCAGAGAATCAGCCCCAGCATTTT. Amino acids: CASSSQGLGQAENQPQHF.

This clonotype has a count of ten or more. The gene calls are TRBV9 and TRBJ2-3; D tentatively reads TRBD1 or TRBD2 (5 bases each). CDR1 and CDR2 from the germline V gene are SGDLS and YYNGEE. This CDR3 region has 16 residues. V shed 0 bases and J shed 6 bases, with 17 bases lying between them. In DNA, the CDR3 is TGTGCCAGCAGCGTAGTAGAGGGACGGGGTCGCGATACGCAGTATTTT. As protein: CASSVVEGRGRDTQYF. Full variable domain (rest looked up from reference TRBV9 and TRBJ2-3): DSGVTQTPKHLITATGQRVTLRCSPRSGDLSVYWYQQSLDQGLQFLIQYYNGEERAKGNILERFSAQQFPDLHSELNLSSLELGDSALYFCASSVVEGRGRDTQYFGPGTRLTVL.

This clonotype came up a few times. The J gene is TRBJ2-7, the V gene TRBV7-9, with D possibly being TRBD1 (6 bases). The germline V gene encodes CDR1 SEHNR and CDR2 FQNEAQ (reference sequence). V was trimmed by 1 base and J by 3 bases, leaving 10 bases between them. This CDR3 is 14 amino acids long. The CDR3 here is CASSLGLQGYEQYF. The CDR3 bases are TGTGCCAGCAGCTTAGGATTACAGGGCTACGAGCAGTACTTC. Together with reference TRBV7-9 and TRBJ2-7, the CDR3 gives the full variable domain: DTGVSQNPRHKITKRGQNVTFRCDPISEHNRLYWYRQTLGQGPEFLTYFQNEAQLEKSRLLSDRFSAERPKGSFSTLEIQRTEQGDSAMYLCASSLGLQGYEQYFGPGTRLTVT.

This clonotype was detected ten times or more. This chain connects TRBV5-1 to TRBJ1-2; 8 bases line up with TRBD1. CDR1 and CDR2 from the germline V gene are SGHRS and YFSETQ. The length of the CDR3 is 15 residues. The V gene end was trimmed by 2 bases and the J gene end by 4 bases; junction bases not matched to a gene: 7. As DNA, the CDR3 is TGCGCCAGCAGCTTTAACGGACAGGGACCCTATGGCTACACCTTC. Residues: CASSFNGQGPYGYTF.

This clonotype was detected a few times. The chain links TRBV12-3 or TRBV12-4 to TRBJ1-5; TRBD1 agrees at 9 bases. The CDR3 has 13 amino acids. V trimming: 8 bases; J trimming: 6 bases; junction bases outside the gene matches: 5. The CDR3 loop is CASRTGVFQPQHF. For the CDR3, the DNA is TGTGCCAGCCGGACAGGGGTTTTTCAGCCCCAGCATTTT.

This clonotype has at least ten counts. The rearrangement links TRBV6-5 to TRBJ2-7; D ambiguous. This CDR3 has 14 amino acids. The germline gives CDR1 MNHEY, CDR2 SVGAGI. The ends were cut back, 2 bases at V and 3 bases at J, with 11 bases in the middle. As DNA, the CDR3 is TGTGCCAGCAGTTACGATGCGGCCATCTACGAGCAGTACTTC. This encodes CASSYDAAIYEQYF.

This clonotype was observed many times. The CDR3 DNA reads as TGTGCCAGCAGCGATACAGGGTTTGCTGGAAACACCATATATTTT. This gives the protein CASSDTGFAGNTIYF. The chain recombines TRBV28 with TRBJ1-3; possible D gene TRBD1, 6 bases. V was cut by 6 bases and J by 2 bases, with 14 bases left in between. Germline lookup yields CDR1 MDHEN and CDR2 SYDVKM. This CDR3 contains 15 residues.

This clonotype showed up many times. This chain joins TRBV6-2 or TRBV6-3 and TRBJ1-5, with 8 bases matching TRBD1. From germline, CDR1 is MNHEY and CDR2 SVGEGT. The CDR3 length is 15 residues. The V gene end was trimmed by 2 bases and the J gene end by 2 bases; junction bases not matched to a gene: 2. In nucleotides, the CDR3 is TGTGCCAGCAGTTACCAGGGGGCTGGCAATCAGCCCCAGCATTTT. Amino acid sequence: CASSYQGAGNQPQHF.

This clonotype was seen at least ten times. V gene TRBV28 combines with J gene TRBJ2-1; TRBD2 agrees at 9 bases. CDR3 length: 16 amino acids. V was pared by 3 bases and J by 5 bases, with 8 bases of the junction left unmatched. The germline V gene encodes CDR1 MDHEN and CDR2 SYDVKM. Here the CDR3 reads CASSLPSGGKDNEQFF. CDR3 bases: TGTGCCAGCAGTTTGCCCAGCGGGGGGAAGGACAATGAGCAGTTCTTC.

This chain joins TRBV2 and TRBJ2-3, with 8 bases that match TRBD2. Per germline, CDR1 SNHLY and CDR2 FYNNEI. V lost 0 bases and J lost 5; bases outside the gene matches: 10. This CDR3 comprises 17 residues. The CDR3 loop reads CASSEASERGIRDTQYF. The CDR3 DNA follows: TGTGCCAGCAGTGAAGCTTCCGAGCGGGGGATAAGAGATACGCAGTATTTT.

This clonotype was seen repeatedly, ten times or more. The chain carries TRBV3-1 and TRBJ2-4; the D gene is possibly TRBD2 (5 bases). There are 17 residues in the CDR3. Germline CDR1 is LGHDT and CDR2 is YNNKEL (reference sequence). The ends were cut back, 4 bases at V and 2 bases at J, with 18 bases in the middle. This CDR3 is CASSRDGGYGSKNIQYF. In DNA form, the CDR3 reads TGTGCCAGCAGCCGAGATGGAGGCTATGGGTCCAAAAACATTCAGTACTTC.

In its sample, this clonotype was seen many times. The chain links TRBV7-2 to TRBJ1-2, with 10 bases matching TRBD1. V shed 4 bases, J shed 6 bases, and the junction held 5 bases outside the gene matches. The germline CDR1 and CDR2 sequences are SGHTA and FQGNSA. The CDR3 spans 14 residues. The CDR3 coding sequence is TGTGCCAGCAGCTCCACTGGGACAGGGGATGGCTACACCTTC. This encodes CASSSTGTGDGYTF.

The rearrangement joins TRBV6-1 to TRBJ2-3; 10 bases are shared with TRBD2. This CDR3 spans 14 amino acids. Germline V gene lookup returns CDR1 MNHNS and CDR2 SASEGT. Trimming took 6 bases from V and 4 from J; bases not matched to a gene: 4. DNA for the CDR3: TGTGCCAGCAGCATCGGGACTAGCGCAGATACGCAGTATTTT. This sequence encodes CASSIGTSADTQYF.

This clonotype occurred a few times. The chain's CDR3 is CSASTAGSKNTEAFF. The CDR3 nucleotides read TGCAGTGCTAGCACCGCGGGCAGTAAGAACACTGAAGCTTTCTTT. The chain is built from TRBV20-1 and TRBJ1-1; D uncertain. Germline CDR1 and CDR2: DFQATT and SNEGSKA (reference sequence). V was clipped by 3 bases and J by 1 base, with 15 bases between them. The CDR3 length is 15 residues.

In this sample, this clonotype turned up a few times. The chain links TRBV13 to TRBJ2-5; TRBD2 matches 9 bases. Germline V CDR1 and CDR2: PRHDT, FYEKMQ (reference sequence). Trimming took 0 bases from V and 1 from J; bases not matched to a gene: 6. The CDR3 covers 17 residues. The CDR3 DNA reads TGTGCCAGCAGCTTAGGCGCGGGAGGGGCGCGCCAAGAGACCCAGTACTTC. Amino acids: CASSLGAGGARQETQYF.

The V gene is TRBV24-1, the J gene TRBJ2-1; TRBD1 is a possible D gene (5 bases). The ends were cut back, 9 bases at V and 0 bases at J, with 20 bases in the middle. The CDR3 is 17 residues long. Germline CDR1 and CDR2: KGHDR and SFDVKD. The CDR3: CATGSSDSPSSYNEQFF. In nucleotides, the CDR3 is TGTGCCACCGGATCCTCTGACAGCCCGAGCTCCTACAATGAGCAGTTCTTC.

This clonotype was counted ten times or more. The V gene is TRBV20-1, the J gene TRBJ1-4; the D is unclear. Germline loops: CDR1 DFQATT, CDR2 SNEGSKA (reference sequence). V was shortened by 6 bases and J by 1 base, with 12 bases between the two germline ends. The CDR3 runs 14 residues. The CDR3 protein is CSAHPHGTNEKLFF. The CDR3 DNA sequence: TGCAGTGCCCATCCCCACGGAACTAATGAAAAACTGTTTTTT.

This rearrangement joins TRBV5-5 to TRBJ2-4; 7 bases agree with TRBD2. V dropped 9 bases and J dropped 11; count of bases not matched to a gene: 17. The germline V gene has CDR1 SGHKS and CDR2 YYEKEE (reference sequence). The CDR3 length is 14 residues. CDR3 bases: TGTGCCACCATGACTAGCCCTGCCGAGGCGGTTCAGTACTTC. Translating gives CATMTSPAEAVQYF.

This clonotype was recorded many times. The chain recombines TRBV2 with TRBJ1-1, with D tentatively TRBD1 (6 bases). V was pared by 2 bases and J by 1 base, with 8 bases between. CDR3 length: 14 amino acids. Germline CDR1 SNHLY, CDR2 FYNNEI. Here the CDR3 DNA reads TGTGCCAGCAGTGAATACAGGGAGAACACTGAAGCTTTCTTT. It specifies CASSEYRENTEAFF. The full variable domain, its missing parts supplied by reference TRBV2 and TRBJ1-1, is EPEVTQTPSHQVTQMGQEVILRCVPISNHLYFYWYRQILGQKVEFLVSFYNNEISEKSEIFDDQFSVERPDGSNFTLKIRSTKLEDSAMYFCASSEYRENTEAFFGQGTRLTVV.

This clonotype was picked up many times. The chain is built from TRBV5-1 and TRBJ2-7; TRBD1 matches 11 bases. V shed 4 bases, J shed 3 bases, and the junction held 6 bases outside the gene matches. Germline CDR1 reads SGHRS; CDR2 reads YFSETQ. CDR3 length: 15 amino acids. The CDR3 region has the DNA TGCGCCAGCAGCGGGGGACAGGGGGGACTCTACGAGCAGTACTTC. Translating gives CASSGGQGGLYEQYF.